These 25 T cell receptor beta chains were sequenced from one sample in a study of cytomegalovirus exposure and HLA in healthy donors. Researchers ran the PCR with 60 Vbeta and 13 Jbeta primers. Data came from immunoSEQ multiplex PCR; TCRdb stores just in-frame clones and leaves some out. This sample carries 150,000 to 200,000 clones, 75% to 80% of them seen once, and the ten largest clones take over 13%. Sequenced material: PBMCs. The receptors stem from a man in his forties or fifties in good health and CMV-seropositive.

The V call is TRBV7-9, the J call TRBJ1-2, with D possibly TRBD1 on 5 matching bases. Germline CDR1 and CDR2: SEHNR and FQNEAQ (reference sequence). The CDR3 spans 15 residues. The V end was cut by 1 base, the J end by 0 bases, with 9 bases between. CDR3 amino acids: CASSLGGLTNYGYTF. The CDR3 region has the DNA TGTGCCAGCAGCTTAGGGGGACTCACTAACTATGGCTACACCTTC. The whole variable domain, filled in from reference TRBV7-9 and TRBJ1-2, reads DTGVSQNPRHKITKRGQNVTFRCDPISEHNRLYWYRQTLGQGPEFLTYFQNEAQLEKSRLLSDRFSAERPKGSFSTLEIQRTEQGDSAMYLCASSLGGLTNYGYTFGSGTRLTVV.

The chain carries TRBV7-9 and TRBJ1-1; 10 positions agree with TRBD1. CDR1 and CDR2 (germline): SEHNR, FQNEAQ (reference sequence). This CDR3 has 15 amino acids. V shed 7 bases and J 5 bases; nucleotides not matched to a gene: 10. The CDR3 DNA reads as TGTGCCAGCATAGACACTGGGACAGGGGAAACTGAAGCTTTCTTT. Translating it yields CASIDTGTGETEAFF.

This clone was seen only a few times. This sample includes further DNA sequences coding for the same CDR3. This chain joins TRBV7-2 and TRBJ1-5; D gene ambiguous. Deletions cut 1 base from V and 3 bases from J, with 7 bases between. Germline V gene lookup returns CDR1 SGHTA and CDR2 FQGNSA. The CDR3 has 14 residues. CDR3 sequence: CASSLGQFNQPQHF. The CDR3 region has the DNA TGTGCCAGCAGCTTAGGCCAGTTCAATCAGCCCCAGCATTTT.

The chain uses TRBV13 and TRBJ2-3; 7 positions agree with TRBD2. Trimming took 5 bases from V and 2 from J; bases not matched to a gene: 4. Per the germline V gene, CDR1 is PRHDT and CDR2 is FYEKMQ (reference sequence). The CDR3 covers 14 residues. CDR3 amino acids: CASSTRDYTDTQYF. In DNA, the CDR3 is TGTGCCAGCAGCACCAGGGACTACACAGATACGCAGTATTTT.

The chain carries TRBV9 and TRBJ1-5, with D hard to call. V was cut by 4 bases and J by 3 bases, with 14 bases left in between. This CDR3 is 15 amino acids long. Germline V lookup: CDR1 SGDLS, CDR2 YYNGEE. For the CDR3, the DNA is TGTGCCAGCAGCCTTGACGACGGGTACAATCAGCCCCAGCATTTT. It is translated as CASSLDDGYNQPQHF.

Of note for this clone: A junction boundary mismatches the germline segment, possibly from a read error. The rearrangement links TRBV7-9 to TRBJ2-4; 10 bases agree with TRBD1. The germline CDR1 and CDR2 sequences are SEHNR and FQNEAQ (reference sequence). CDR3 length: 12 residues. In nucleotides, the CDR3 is TGTTCCAGCAGCCCCGACAGGGGGCGCGAGTACTTC. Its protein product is CSSSPDRGREYF.

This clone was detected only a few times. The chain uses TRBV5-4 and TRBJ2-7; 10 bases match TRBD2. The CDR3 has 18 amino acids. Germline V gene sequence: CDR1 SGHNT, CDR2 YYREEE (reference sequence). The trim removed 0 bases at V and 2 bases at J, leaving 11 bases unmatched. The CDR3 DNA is TGTGCCAGCAGCTTGGCTGGGCTAGCGGGGGCCTTACCCTACGAGCAGTACTTC. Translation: CASSLAGLAGALPYEQYF. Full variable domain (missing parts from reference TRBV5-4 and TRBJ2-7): ETGVTQSPTHLIKTRGQQVTLRCSSQSGHNTVSWYQQALGQGPQFIFQYYREEENGRGNFPPRFSGLQFPNYSSELNVNALELDDSALYLCASSLAGLAGALPYEQYFGPGTRLTVT.

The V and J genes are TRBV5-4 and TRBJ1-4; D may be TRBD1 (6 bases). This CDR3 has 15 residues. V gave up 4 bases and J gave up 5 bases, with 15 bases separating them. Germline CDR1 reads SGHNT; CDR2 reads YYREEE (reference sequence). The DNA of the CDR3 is TGTGCCAGCAGCCTGCAGGGGAGGGCGAATGAAAAACTGTTTTTT. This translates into CASSLQGRANEKLFF.

The CDR3 nucleotides read TGTGCCAGCAGATTGGGGACAGTCGGAAACACCATATATTTT. Translated, it gives CASRLGTVGNTIYF. The chain combines TRBV6-5 with TRBJ1-3; 7 bases line up with TRBD1. J was trimmed by 4 bases and V by 6 bases; bases with no gene match: 6. Germline V gene data show CDR1 as MNHEY and CDR2 as SVGAGI. CDR3 length equals 14 residues.

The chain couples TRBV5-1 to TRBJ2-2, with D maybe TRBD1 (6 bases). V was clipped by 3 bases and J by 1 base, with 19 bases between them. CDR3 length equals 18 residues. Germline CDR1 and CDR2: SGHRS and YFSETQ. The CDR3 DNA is TGCGCCAGCAGCTGGGGGCCTGGTGAAGGGGTGAACACCGGGGAGCTGTTTTTT. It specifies CASSWGPGEGVNTGELFF.

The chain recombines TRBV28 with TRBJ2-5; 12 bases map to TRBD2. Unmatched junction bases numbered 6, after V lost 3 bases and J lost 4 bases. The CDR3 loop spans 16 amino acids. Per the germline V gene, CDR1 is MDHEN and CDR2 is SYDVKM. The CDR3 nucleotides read TGTGCCAGCAGTTTGGCCCTAGCGGGGGGGAGAGAGACCCAGTACTTC. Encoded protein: CASSLALAGGRETQYF.

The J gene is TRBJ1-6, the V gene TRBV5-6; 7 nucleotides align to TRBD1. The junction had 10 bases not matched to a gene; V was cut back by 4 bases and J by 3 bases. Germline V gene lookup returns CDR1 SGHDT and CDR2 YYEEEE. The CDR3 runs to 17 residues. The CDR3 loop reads CASSQLRDRGYNSPLHF. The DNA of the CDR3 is TGTGCCAGCAGCCAACTCCGGGACAGAGGCTATAATTCACCCCTCCACTTT. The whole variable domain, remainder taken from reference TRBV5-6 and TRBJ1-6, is DAGVTQSPTHLIKTRGQQVTLRCSPKSGHDTVSWYQQALGQGPQFIFQYYEEEERQRGNFPDRFSGHQFPNYSSELNVNALLLGDSALYLCASSQLRDRGYNSPLHFGNGTRLTVT.

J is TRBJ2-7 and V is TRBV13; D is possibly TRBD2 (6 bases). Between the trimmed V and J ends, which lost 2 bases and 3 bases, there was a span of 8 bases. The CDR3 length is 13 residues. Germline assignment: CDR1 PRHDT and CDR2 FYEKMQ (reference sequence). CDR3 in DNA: TGTGCCAGCAGCTTAAAGGGAGGCTACGAGCAGTACGTC. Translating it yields CASSLKGGYEQYV.

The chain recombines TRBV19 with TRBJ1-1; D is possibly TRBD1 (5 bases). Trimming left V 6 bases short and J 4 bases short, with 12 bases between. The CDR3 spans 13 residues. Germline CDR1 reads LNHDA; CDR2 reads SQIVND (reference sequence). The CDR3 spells CASRNTGGTEAFF. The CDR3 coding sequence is TGTGCCAGTAGAAACACAGGCGGCACTGAAGCTTTCTTT.

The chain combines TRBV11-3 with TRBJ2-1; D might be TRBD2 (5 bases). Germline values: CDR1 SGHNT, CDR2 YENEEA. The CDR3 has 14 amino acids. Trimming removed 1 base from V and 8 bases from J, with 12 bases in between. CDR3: CASSLGQVGDEQFF. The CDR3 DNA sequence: TGTGCCAGCAGCTTAGGACAAGTCGGGGATGAGCAGTTCTTC.

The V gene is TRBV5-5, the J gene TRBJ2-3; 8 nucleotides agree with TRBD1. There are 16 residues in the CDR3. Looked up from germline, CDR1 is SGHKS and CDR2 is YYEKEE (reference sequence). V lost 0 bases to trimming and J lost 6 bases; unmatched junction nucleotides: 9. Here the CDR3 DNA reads TGTGCCAGCAGCTTGGCTTACACAGGGGGGTGGGATACGCAGTATTTT. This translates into CASSLAYTGGWDTQYF.

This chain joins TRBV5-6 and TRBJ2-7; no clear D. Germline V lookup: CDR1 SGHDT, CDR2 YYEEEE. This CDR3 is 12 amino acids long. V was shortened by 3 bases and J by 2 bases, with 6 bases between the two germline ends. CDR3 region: CASSSLTYEQYF. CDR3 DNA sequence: TGTGCCAGCAGCTCTCTTACCTACGAGCAGTACTTC.

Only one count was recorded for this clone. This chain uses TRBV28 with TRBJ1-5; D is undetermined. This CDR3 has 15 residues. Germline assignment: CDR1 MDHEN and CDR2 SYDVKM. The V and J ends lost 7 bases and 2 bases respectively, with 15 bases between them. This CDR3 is CASTEGGRGNQPQHF. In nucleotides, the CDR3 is TGTGCCAGCACCGAAGGAGGGCGAGGCAATCAGCCCCAGCATTTT.

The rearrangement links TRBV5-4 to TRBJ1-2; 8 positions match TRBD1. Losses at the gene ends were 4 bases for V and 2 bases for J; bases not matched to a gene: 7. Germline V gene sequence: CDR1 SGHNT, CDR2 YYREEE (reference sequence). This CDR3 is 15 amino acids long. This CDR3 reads CASSGWDRTNYGYTF. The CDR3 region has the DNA TGTGCCAGCAGCGGGTGGGACAGGACGAACTATGGCTACACCTTC.

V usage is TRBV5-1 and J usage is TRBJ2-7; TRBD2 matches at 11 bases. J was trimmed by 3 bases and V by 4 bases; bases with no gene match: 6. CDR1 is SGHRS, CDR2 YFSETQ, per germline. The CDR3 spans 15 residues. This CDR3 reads CASSLGTSGGYEQYF. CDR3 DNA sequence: TGCGCCAGCAGCCTTGGGACTAGCGGTGGCTACGAGCAGTACTTC.

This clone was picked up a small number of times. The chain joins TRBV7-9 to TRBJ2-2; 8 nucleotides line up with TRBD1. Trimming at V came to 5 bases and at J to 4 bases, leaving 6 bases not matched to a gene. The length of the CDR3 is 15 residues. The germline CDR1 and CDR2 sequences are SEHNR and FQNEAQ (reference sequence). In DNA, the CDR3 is TGTGCCAGCAGCGTCCCCGGGACAGGCACCGGGGAGCTGTTTTTT. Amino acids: CASSVPGTGTGELFF.

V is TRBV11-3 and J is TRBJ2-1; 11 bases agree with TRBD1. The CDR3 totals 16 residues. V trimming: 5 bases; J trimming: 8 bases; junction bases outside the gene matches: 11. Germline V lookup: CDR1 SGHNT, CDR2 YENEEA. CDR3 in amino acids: CASSPRTGGNMYEQFF. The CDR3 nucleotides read TGTGCCAGCAGCCCCCGGACAGGGGGCAATATGTATGAGCAGTTCTTC.

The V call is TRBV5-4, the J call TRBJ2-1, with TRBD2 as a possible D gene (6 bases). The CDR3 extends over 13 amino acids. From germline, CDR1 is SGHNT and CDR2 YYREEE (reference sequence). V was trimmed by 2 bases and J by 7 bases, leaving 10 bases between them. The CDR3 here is CASSFTSWNEQFF. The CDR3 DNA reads TGTGCCAGCAGCTTTACTAGCTGGAATGAGCAGTTCTTC.

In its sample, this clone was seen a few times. The CDR3 spells CASSESVTEIYGYTF. The CDR3 DNA sequence: TGTGCCAGCAGTGAATCGGTGACAGAGATCTATGGCTACACCTTC. The V call is TRBV25-1, the J call TRBJ1-2; tentatively, D is TRBD1 (5 bases). The CDR3 loop spans 15 amino acids. The germline V and J ends were trimmed by 1 base and 4 bases, with 13 bases remaining between them. The germline V gene encodes CDR1 MGHDK and CDR2 SYGVNS.

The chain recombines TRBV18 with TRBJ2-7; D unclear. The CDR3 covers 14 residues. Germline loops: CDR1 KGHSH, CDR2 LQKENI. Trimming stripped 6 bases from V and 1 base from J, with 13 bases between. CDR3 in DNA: TGTGCCAGCTCTCCTAGTCAAAATTCCTACGAGCAGTACTTC. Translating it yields CASSPSQNSYEQYF.